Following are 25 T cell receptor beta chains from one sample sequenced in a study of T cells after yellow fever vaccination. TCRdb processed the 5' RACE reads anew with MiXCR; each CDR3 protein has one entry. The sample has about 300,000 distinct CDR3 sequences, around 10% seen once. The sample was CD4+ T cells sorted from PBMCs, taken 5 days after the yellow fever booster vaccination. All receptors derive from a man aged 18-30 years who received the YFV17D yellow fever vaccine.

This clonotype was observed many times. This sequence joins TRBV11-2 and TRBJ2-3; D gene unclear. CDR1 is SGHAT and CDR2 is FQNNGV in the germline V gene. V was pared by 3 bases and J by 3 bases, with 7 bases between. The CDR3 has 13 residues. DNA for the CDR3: TGTGCCAGCAGCTTCTTCGCGACAGATACGCAGTATTTT. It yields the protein CASSFFATDTQYF. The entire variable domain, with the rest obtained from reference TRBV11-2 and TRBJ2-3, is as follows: EAGVAQSPRYKIIEKRQSVAFWCNPISGHATLYWYQQILGQGPKLLIQFQNNGVVDDSQLPKDRFSAERLKGVDSTLKIQPAKLEDSAVYLCASSFFATDTQYFGPGTRLTVL.

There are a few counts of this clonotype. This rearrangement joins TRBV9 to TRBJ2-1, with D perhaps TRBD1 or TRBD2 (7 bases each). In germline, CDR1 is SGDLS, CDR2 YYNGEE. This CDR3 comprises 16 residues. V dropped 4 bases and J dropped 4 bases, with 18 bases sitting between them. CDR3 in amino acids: CASSPQGGAGYNEQFF. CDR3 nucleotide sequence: TGTGCCAGCAGCCCCCAGGGGGGGGCGGGATACAATGAGCAGTTCTTC.

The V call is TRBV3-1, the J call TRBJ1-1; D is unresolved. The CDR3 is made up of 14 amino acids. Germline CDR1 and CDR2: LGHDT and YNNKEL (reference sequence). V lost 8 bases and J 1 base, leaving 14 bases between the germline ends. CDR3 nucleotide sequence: TGTGCCAGCTCGCCGGAGGTTGAGAACACTGAAGCTTTCTTT. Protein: CASSPEVENTEAFF.

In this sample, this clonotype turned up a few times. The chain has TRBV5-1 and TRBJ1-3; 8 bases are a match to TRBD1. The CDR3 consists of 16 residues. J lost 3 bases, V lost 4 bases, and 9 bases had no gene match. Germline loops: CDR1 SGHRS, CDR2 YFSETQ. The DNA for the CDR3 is TGCGCCAGCAGCCTGATCCAGGGGGCGGTTGGAAACACCATATATTTT. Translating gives CASSLIQGAVGNTIYF.

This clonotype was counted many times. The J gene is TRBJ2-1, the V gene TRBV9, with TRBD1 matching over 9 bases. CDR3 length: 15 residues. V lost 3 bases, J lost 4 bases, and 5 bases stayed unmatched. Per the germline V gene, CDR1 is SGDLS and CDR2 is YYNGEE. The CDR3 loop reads CASSGMGQGYNEQFF. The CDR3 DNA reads TGTGCCAGCAGCGGCATGGGACAGGGATACAATGAGCAGTTCTTC.

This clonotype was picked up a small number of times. CDR3 sequence (DNA): TGTGCCAGCAGCTTGACTAGCCTGTACAATGAGCAGTTCTTC. Its translation is CASSLTSLYNEQFF. The rearrangement joins TRBV7-8 to TRBJ2-1; 7 bases agree with TRBD2. There are 14 residues in the CDR3. The ends lost 3 bases at V and 4 bases at J; junction bases unmatched: 3. Germline CDR1 is SGHVS and CDR2 is FQNEAQ.

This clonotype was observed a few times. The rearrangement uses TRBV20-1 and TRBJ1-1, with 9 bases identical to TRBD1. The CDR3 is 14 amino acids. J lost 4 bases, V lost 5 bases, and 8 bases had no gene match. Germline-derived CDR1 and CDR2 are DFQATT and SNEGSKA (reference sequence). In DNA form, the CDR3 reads TGCAGTGCTCCCCTCCCGGGACAGGGCACTGAAGCTTTCTTT. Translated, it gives CSAPLPGQGTEAFF.

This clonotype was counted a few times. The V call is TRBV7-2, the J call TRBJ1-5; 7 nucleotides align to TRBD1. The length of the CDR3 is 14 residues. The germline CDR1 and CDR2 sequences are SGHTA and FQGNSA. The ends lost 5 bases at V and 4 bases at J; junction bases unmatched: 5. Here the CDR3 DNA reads TGTGCCAGCAGCGGTCGACAGGGTAATCAGCCCCAGCATTTT. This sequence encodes CASSGRQGNQPQHF.

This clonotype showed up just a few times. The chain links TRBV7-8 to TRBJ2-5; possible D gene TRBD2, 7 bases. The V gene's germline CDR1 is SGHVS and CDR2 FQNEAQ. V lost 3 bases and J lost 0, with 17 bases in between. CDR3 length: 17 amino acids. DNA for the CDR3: TGTGCCAGCAGCTTGGAGGGGGGGGCGGCGTACCAAGAGACCCAGTACTTC. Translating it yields CASSLEGGAAYQETQYF.

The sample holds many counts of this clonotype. Here the CDR3 DNA reads TGCGCCAGCAGCTTCCTTGGGACAGGGGGTATGGATGAGCAGTTCTTC. Protein product: CASSFLGTGGMDEQFF. V gene TRBV5-1 combines with J gene TRBJ2-1; 11 bases are a match to TRBD1. The junction had 9 bases not matched to a gene; V was cut back by 2 bases and J by 8 bases. The CDR3 has 16 residues. CDR1 is SGHRS, CDR2 YFSETQ, per germline.

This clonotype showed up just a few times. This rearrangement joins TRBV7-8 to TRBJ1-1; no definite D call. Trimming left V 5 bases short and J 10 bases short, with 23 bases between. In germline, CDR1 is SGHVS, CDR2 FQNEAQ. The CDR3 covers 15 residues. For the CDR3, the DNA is TGTGCCAGCAGCCCCCCCCCGTTGGTGAGGGAGCGAGCTTTCTTT. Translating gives CASSPPPLVRERAFF.

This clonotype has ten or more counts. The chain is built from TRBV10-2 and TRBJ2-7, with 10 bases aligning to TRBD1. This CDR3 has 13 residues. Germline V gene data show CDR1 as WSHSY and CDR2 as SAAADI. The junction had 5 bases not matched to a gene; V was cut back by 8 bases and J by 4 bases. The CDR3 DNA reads TGCGCCAGCTCCGGGACAGGGGTATACGAGCAGTACTTC. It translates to CASSGTGVYEQYF.

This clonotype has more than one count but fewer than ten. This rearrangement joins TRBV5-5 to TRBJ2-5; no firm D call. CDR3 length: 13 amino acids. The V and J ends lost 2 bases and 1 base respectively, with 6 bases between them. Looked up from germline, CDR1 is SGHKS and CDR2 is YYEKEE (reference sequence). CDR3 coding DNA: TGTGCCAGCAGCTTTCCTAGCCAAGAGACCCAGTACTTC. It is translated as CASSFPSQETQYF. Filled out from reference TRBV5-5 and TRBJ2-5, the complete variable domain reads DAGVTQSPTHLIKTRGQQVTLRCSPISGHKSVSWYQQVLGQGPQFIFQYYEKEERGRGNFPDRFSARQFPNYSSELNVNALLLGDSALYLCASSFPSQETQYFGPGTRLLVL.

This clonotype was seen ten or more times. CDR3 loop: CASSPGGGSYNEQFF. DNA of the CDR3: TGTGCCAGCAGCCCAGGAGGGGGGTCCTACAATGAGCAGTTCTTC. This rearrangement joins TRBV5-4 to TRBJ2-1; D possibly matches TRBD1 or TRBD2 (6 bases each). V was trimmed by 4 bases and J by 1 base, leaving 12 bases between them. The germline V gene has CDR1 SGHNT and CDR2 YYREEE (reference sequence). This CDR3 region has 15 residues.

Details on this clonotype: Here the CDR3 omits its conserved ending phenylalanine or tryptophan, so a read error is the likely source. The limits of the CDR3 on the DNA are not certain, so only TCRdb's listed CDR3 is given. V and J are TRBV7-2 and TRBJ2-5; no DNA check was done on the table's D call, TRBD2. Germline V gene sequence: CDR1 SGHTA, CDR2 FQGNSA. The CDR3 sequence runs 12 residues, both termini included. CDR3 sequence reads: CASTLGHGIKSG.

The CDR3 DNA follows: TGTGCCAGCAGATACGTCACCTTC. This codes for CASRYVTF. The chain couples TRBV6-4 to TRBJ1-2; D gene unclear. CDR1 and CDR2 from the germline V gene are MRHNA and SNTAGT. The CDR3 runs to 8 residues. Trimming took off 6 bases at V and 13 bases at J, with 6 bases between the two ends.

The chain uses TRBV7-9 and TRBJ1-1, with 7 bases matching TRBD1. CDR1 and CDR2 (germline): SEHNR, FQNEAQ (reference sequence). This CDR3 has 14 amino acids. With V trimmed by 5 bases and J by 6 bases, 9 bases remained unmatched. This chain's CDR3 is CASSKEGQGAEAFF. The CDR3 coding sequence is TGTGCCAGCAGCAAAGAGGGCCAGGGGGCTGAAGCTTTCTTT.

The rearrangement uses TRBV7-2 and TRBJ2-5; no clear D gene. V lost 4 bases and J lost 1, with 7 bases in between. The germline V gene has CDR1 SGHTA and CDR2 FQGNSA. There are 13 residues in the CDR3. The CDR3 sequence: CASSSGLQETQYF. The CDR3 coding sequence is TGTGCCAGCAGCTCGGGTCTCCAAGAGACCCAGTACTTC.

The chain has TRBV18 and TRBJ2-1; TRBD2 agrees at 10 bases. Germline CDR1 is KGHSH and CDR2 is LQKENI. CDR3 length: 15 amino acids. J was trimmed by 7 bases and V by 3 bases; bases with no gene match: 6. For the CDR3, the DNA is TGTGCCAGCTCACCCTCAGCGGGGGGGCGTAATGAGCAGTTCTTC. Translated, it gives CASSPSAGGRNEQFF.

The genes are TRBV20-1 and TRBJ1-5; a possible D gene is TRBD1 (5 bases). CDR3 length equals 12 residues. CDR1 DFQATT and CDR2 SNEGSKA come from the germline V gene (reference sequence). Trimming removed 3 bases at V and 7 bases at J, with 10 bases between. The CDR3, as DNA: TGCAGTGCTAGCGGGGGGAAACAGCCCCAGCATTTT. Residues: CSASGGKQPQHF.

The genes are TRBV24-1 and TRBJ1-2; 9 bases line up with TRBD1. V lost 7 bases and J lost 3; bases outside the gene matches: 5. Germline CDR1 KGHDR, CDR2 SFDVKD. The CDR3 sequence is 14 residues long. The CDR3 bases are TGTGCCACCAGCCCTGGGGACAGGGACTATGGCTACACCTTC. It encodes CATSPGDRDYGYTF.

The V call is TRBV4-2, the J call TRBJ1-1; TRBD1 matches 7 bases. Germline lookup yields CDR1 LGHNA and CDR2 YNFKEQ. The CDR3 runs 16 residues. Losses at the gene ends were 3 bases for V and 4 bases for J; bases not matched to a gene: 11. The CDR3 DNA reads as TGTGCCAGCAGCCAGGTGCAGGGGGGCGAGGGCACTGAAGCTTTCTTT. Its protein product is CASSQVQGGEGTEAFF.

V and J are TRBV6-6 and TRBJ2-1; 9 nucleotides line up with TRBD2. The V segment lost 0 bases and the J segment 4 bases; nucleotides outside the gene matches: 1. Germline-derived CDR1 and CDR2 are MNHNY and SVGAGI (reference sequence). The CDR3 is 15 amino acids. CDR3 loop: CASSYSSGGYNEQFF. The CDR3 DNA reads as TGTGCCAGCAGTTACTCTAGCGGGGGATACAATGAGCAGTTCTTC.

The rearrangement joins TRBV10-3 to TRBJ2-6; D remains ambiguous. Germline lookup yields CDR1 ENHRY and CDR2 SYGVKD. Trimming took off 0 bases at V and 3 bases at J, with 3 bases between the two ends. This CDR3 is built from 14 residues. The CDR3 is CAISESGGANVLTF. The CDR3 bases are TGTGCCATCAGTGAGTCCGGTGGGGCCAACGTCCTGACTTTC.

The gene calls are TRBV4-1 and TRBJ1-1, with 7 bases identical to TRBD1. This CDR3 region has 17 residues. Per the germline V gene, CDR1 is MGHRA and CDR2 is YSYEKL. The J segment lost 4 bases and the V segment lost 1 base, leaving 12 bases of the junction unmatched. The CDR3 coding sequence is TGCGCCAGCAGCCAAGTTCGGACAGGACCATGGGGCACTGAAGCTTTCTTT. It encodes CASSQVRTGPWGTEAFF.